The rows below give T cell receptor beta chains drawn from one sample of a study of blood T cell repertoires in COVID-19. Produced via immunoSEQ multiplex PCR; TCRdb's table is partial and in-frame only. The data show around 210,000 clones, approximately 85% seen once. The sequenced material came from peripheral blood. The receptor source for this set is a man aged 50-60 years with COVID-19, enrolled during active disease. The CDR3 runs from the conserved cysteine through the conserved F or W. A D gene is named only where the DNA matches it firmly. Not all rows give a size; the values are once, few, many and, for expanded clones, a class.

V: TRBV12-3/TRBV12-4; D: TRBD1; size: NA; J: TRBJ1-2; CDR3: CASTTDRGNGYTF; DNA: TGTGCCAGCACAACCGACAGGGGAAATGGCTACACCTTC
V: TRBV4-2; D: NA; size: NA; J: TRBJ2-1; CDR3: CASSQGAQGRDEQFF; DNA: TGTGCCAGCAGCCAAGGTGCACAGGGTCGGGATGAGCAGTTCTTC
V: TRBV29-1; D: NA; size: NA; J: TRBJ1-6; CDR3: CSVSSFAGSPLHF; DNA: TGCAGCGTTTCCTCTTTCGCCGGTTCACCCCTCCACTTT
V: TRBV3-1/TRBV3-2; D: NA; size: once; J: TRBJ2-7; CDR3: CASSHQGISAYEQYF; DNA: TGTGCCAGCAGCCACCAGGGGATATCCGCCTACGAGCAGTACTTC
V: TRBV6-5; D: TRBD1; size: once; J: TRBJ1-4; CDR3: CASTTPGTGDEKLFF; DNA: TGTGCCAGCACCACCCCCGGGACAGGGGACGAAAAACTGTTTTTT
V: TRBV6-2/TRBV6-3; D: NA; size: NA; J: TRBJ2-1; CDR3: CASSPDGGIGNEQFF; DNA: TGTGCCAGCAGCCCCGACGGGGGAATTGGCAATGAGCAGTTCTTC
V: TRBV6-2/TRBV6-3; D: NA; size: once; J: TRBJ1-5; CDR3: CASRPTDSWYQPQHF; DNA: TGTGCCAGCAGACCTACGGACAGTTGGTATCAGCCCCAGCATTTT
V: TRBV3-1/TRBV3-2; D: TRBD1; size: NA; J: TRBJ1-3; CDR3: CASSRDSNSGNTIYF; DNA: TGTGCCAGCAGCCGGGACAGCAACTCTGGAAACACCATATATTTT
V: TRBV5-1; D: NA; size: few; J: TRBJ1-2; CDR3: CASSFEGRGNGYTF; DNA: TGCGCCAGCAGCTTTGAGGGTCGGGGGAATGGCTACACCTTC
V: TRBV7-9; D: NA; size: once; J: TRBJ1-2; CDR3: CASSLDPGDYGYTF; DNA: TGTGCCAGCAGCTTAGATCCGGGGGACTATGGCTACACCTTC
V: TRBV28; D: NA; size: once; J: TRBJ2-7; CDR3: CASSNPGVNEQYF; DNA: TGTGCCAGCAGCAACCCGGGTGTCAACGAGCAGTACTTC
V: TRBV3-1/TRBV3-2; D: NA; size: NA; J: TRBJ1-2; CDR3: CASSQGPAGYTF; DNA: TGTGCCAGCAGCCAAGGGCCTGCAGGCTACACCTTC
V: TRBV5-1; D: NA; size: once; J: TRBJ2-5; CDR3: CASSLLGRETQYF; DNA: TGCGCCAGCAGCTTGTTGGGGCGGGAGACCCAGTACTTC
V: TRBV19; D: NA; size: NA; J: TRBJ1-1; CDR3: CASSIDRGTEAFF; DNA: TGTGCCAGTAGTATAGATCGGGGCACTGAAGCTTTCTTT
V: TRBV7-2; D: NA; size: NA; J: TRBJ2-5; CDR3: CASSLPRGLQETQYF; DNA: TGTGCCAGCAGCTTGCCCCGGGGTCTCCAAGAGACCCAGTACTTC
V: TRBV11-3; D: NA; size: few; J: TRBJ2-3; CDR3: CASSLGGYTQYF; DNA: TGTGCCAGCAGCTTGGGAGGCTATACGCAGTATTTT
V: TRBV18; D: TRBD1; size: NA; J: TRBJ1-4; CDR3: CASSPNRGVATNEKLFF; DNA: TGTGCCAGCTCACCCAACAGGGGGGTTGCAACTAATGAAAAACTGTTTTTT
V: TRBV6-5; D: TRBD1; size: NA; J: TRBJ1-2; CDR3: CASSYGGQFYGYTF; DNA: TGTGCCAGCAGTTACGGGGGACAGTTCTATGGCTACACCTTC
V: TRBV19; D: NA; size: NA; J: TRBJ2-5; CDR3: CASKFEETQYF; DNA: TGTGCCAGTAAATTTGAGGAGACCCAGTACTTC
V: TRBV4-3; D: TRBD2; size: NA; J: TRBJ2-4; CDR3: CASSQILLAGDALAKNIQYF; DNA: TGCGCCAGCAGCCAGATCCTACTAGCGGGGGACGCCCTAGCCAAAAACATTCAGTACTTC
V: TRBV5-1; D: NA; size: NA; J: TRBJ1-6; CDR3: CASSLVRGSPLHF; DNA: TGCGCCAGCAGCTTGGTCAGGGGATCACCCCTCCACTTT
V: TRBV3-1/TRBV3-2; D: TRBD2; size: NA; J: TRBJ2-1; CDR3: CASSQQLAGGYNEQFF; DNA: TGTGCCAGCAGCCAACAACTAGCGGGGGGGTACAATGAGCAGTTCTTC
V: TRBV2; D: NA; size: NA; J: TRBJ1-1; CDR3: CASSEMWGGKTEAFF; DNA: TGTGCCAGCAGTGAGATGTGGGGGGGAAAGACTGAAGCTTTCTTT
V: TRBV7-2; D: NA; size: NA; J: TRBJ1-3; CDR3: CASSPGGGDTIYF; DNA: TGTGCCAGCAGCCCCGGTGGAGGCGACACCATATATTTT
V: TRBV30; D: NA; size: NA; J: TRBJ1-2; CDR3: CAFRRGGSGGYTF; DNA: TGTGCCTTTCGAAGAGGGGGATCCGGTGGCTACACCTTC
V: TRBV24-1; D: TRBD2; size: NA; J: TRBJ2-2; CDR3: CATSDGRTSGDTGELFF; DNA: TGTGCCACCAGTGACGGCCGGACTAGCGGGGACACCGGGGAGCTGTTTTTT
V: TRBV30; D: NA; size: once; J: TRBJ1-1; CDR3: CAWSPSVRNTEAFF; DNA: TGTGCCTGGAGTCCATCGGTGAGGAACACTGAAGCTTTCTTT
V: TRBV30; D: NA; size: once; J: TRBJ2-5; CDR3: CAWSVPGTGKTQYF; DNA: TGTGCCTGGAGTGTACCCGGAACAGGGAAGACCCAGTACTTC
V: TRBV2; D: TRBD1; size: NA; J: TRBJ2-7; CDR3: CASRTPGQGSGEQYF; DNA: TGTGCCAGCAGGACCCCGGGACAGGGGAGCGGCGAGCAGTACTTC
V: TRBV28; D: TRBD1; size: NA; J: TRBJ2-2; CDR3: CASSPAGWTGGIAGELFF; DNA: TGTGCCAGCAGTCCCGCCGGGTGGACAGGGGGTATCGCCGGGGAGCTGTTTTTT
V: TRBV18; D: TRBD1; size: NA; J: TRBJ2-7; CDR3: CASSTPGQGVYEQYF; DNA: TGTGCCAGCTCAACCCCGGGACAGGGTGTCTACGAGCAGTACTTC
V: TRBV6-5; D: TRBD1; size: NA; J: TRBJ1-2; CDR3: CASSRGQGGGYTF; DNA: TGTGCCAGCAGCCGAGGACAGGGGGGCGGCTACACCTTC
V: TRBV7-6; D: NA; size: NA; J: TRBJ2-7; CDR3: CASSLSEGTPRQYF; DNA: TGTGCCAGCAGCTTAAGCGAGGGGACTCCGCGGCAGTACTTC
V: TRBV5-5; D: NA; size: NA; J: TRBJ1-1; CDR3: CASSLEAFYGTEAFF; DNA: TGTGCCAGCAGCTTGGAAGCGTTTTACGGCACTGAAGCTTTCTTT
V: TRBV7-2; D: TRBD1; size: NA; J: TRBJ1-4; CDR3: CASSLEGTASRLFF; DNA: TGTGCCAGCAGCTTAGAGGGGACAGCCTCTAGGCTGTTTTTT
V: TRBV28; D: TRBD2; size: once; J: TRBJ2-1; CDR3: CASSLSKFSGGNEQFF; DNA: TGTGCCAGCAGTTTATCAAAATTTAGCGGGGGGAATGAGCAGTTCTTC
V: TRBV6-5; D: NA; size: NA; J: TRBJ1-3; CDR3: CASRPEQGIGNTIYF; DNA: TGTGCCAGCAGACCCGAACAGGGTATTGGAAACACCATATATTTT
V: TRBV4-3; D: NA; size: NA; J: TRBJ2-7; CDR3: CASSQDGGRQGAYEQYF; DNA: TGCGCCAGCAGCCAAGATGGGGGGCGGCAGGGGGCCTACGAGCAGTACTTC
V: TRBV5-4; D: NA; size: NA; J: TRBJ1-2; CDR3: CASSVGGAPYYGYTF; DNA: TGTGCCAGCAGCGTCGGGGGGGCGCCCTACTATGGCTACACCTTC
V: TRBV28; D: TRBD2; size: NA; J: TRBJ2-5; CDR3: CASRSPSGGRETQYF; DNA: TGTGCCAGCAGGTCCCCTAGCGGGGGGAGGGAGACCCAGTACTTC
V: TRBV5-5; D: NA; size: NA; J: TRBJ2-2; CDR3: CASSSAGQLSTGELFF; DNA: TGTGCCAGCAGCTCCGCGGGACAGCTTTCAACCGGGGAGCTGTTTTTT
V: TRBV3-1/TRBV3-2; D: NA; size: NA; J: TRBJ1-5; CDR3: CASSQDRGGQPQHF; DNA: TGTGCCAGCAGCCAAGACAGGGGTGGTCAGCCCCAGCATTTT
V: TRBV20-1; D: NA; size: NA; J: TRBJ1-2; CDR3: CSAPRGGGYTF; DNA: TGCAGTGCCCCACGGGGGGGAGGCTACACCTTC
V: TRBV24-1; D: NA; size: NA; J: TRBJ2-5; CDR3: CATSETRGTLGETQYF; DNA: TGTGCCACCAGTGAGACCAGGGGCACCCTAGGAGAGACCCAGTACTTC
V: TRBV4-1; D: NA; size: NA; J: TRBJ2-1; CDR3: CASSQPTLGGRNEQFF; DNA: TGCGCCAGCAGCCAACCCACCTTGGGGGGGCGGAATGAGCAGTTCTTC
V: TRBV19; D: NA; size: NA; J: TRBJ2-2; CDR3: CASSSFQGPTGELFF; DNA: TGTGCCAGTAGTTCTTTCCAGGGTCCCACCGGGGAGCTGTTTTTT
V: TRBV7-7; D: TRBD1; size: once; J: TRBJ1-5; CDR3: CASSYMTGLRSNQPQHF; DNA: TGTGCTAGCAGCTACATGACAGGGTTGAGAAGCAATCAGCCCCAGCATTTT
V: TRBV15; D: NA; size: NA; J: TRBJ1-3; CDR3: CATSRAYSNSGNTIYF; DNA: TGTGCCACCAGCAGAGCGTACAGCAACTCTGGAAACACCATATATTTT
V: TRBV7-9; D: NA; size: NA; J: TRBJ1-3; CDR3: CASSVPRDTSGNTIYF; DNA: TGTGCCAGCAGCGTACCCCGGGACACCTCTGGAAACACCATATATTTT
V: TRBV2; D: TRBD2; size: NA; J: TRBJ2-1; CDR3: CASSPGLAGDNEQFF; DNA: TGTGCCAGCAGTCCTGGACTAGCGGGGGACAATGAGCAGTTCTTC